One sample yielded the 14 T cell receptor beta chains listed below, sequenced in a study of CD8 T cells in ankylosing spondylitis. TCRdb used MiXCR to reprocess the 5' RACE reads, holding one entry per CDR3 protein. In the table there are 250,000 to 300,000 distinct CDR3 sequences, 20% of which are singletons. What was sequenced was blood, either unsorted or a sorted T cell fraction (not recorded which). These receptors originate from a male donor with ankylosing spondylitis or in good health (not recorded which).

The chain has TRBV7-2 and TRBJ2-3, with D tentatively TRBD2 (6 bases). The V gene's germline CDR1 is SGHTA and CDR2 FQGNSA. Trimming stripped 4 bases from V and 8 bases from J, with 19 bases between. The CDR3 consists of 15 residues. CDR3 bases: TGTGCCAGCAGCTCAGAATTGGCGGGGCTGGGTACGCAGTATTTT. Translation: CASSSELAGLGTQYF.

The chain employs TRBV12-3 or TRBV12-4 and TRBJ2-1, with 10 nucleotides matching TRBD1. This CDR3 region has 16 residues. V shed 5 bases, J shed 6 bases, and the junction held 10 bases outside the gene matches. This chain's CDR3 is CASSPSRDRGGNEQFF. CDR3 sequence (DNA): TGTGCCAGCAGTCCCTCCCGGGACAGGGGTGGCAATGAGCAGTTCTTC.

The genes are TRBV27 and TRBJ1-2; no definite D call. The CDR3 runs to 14 residues. The germline V and J ends were trimmed by 3 bases and 5 bases, with 13 bases remaining between them. CDR1 and CDR2 from the germline V gene are MNHEY and SMNVEV (reference sequence). CDR3 protein: CASSLGSVGYGYTF. CDR3 nucleotide sequence: TGTGCCAGCAGTTTGGGTTCAGTGGGGTATGGCTACACCTTC.

This clonotype was seen repeatedly, ten times or more. The chain couples TRBV5-1 to TRBJ2-6, with D possibly TRBD2 on 5 matching bases. The CDR3 spans 16 residues. Germline CDR1 SGHRS, CDR2 YFSETQ. The V and J ends lost 4 bases and 2 bases respectively, with 13 bases between them. The DNA of the CDR3 is TGCGCCAGCAGCCCCAACCCCGGGACTGGGGCCAACGTCCTGACTTTC. As protein: CASSPNPGTGANVLTF.

This clonotype was recorded a few times. This chain links TRBV6-1 with TRBJ2-7, with D perhaps assigned TRBD1 or TRBD2 (5 bases each). The germline gives CDR1 MNHNS, CDR2 SASEGT. V was clipped by 4 bases and J by 3 bases, with 22 bases between them. The CDR3 totals 17 residues. The DNA of the CDR3 is TGTGCCAGCAGTGGAACCCTAGGGACCACCCACGGCTACGAGCAGTACGTC. It translates to CASSGTLGTTHGYEQYV.

V and J are TRBV5-6 and TRBJ1-2, with 7 bases that match TRBD1. The V gene's germline CDR1 is SGHDT and CDR2 YYEEEE. This CDR3 contains 13 residues. With 4 bases clipped from V and 8 bases from J, the junction kept 8 bases outside the gene matches. CDR3 in amino acids: CASSAAGGGGYTF. The DNA for the CDR3 is TGTGCCAGCAGCGCTGCAGGGGGTGGCGGCTACACCTTC.

This clonotype occurred many times. The rearrangement uses TRBV7-3 and TRBJ2-1, with 13 bases fitting TRBD2. The trim removed 5 bases at V and 7 bases at J, leaving 8 bases unmatched. CDR1 is SGHTA, CDR2 FQGTGA, per germline. The CDR3 extends over 16 amino acids. The CDR3 region is CASSLPLAGGINEQFF. In nucleotides, the CDR3 is TGTGCCAGCAGCCTGCCACTAGCGGGGGGGATAAATGAGCAGTTCTTC.

The chain is built from TRBV19 and TRBJ2-5; tentatively, D is TRBD1 (5 bases). Germline assignment: CDR1 LNHDA and CDR2 SQIVND (reference sequence). Trimming shortened V by 6 bases and J by 6 bases, and 14 bases separated the two germline ends. The CDR3 totals 13 residues. The CDR3 loop is CASSPGAGQTQYF. The CDR3 DNA reads as TGTGCCAGTAGCCCTGGGGCAGGTCAGACCCAGTACTTC.

This chain joins TRBV29-1 and TRBJ2-7; D call uncertain. The germline V gene encodes CDR1 SQVTM and CDR2 ANQGSEA. The CDR3 covers 11 residues. The V end was cut by 5 bases, the J end by 2 bases, with 7 bases between. CDR3 nucleotide sequence: TGCAGCGTTACAGTGGCCTACGAGCAGTACGTC. Translation gives CSVTVAYEQYV.

The CDR3 coding sequence is TGCGCCAGCAGTGAGTCATCAGGGGCCGGGAACACAGGATCTAAGGGCTACACCTTC. It is translated as CASSESSGAGNTGSKGYTF. V and J are TRBV10-2 and TRBJ1-2, with D possibly matching TRBD1 (6 bases). CDR1 and CDR2 (germline): WSHSY, SAAADI. This CDR3 contains 19 residues. V lost 0 bases to trimming and J lost 8 bases, with 28 bases between them.

A few counts support this clonotype. J is TRBJ1-5 and V is TRBV12-3 or TRBV12-4; no clear D. V was pared by 2 bases and J by 4 bases, with 9 bases between. The CDR3 sequence is 14 residues long. Here the CDR3 reads CASSLSNQNQPQHF. The CDR3, as DNA: TGTGCCAGCAGTTTAAGTAACCAGAATCAGCCCCAGCATTTT.

CDR3 coding DNA: TGTGCCAGCAGCTCTACTAGTGGTCATAACACCGGGGAGCTGTTTTTT. This gives the protein CASSSTSGHNTGELFF. The rearrangement links TRBV7-3 to TRBJ2-2, with D perhaps TRBD2 (5 bases). The germline V and J ends were trimmed by 4 bases and 2 bases, with 14 bases remaining between them. The CDR3 runs to 16 residues. CDR1 and CDR2 (germline): SGHTA, FQGTGA.

This clonotype was picked up a small number of times. The V and J genes are TRBV29-1 and TRBJ2-2; perhaps TRBD1 as D (6 bases). Germline-derived CDR1 and CDR2 are SQVTM and ANQGSEA. The CDR3 is made up of 17 amino acids. With 7 bases removed from V and 2 bases from J, the gap between germline ends came to 23 bases. The CDR3 coding sequence is TGCAGCGCTTTGGCTGGGGCAGGGGTCGTTAACACCGGGGAGCTGTTTTTT. Residues: CSALAGAGVVNTGELFF.

The V gene is TRBV3-1, the J gene TRBJ2-7, with D possibly matching TRBD1 (5 bases). Germline CDR1 reads LGHDT; CDR2 reads YNNKEL (reference sequence). The CDR3 has 14 amino acids. The V gene lost 1 base and the J gene lost 3 bases, with 10 bases spanning the gap. CDR3 residues: CASSQGVQGYEQYV. As DNA, the CDR3 is TGTGCCAGCAGCCAAGGAGTTCAGGGCTACGAGCAGTACGTC.